The entry below describes one T cell receptor beta chain. The sample comes from a study of cytomegalovirus exposure and HLA in healthy donors. Using immunoSEQ multiplex PCR, the repertoire was profiled, and TCRdb retains in-frame clones only, with some absent. This sample has more than 200,000 clones, with less than 90% found just once. The CDR3 is 17 residues long. V was cut by 7 bases and J by 1 base, with 19 bases left in between. CDR1 and CDR2 (germline): MDHEN, SYDVKM. The TCR was taken from a man younger than 30 in good health and CMV-seropositive. The chain is built from TRBV28 and TRBJ2-2; no reliable D call. The sequencing sample was made of PBMCs. CDR3 in DNA: TGTGCCAGCACCCCATCTGGGGTAAAGATGAACACCGGGGAGCTGTTTTTT. Translation gives CASTPSGVKMNTGELFF.